These T cell receptor beta chains were read from a single sample in a study of a mutant IDH1 vaccine in newly diagnosed glioma. Measured with immunoSEQ multiplex PCR; TCRdb has only the in-frame clones, and not every one. The data hold about 67,000 clones, with around 83% observed a single time. The starting material was peripheral blood mononuclear cells (PBMCs), obtained from a glioma patient treated with radiotherapy, temozolomide or both. The source of these receptors is a woman between 18 and 29 years old with glioma. Some clones in this sample may be carry-over from other donors' samples. The CDR3 runs from the conserved cysteine through the conserved F or W. D genes are given only for firm matches.

j_gene | d_gene | v_gene | CDR3aa | CDR3nt
TRBJ2-7 | . | TRBV6-5 | CASSYVTGLEQYF | TGTGCCAGCAGTTACGTAACAGGGCTCGAGCAGTACTTC
TRBJ1-5 | . | TRBV6-5 | CASRQGLNQPQHF | TGTGCCAGCAGACAGGGCCTCAATCAGCCCCAGCATTTT
TRBJ2-1 | . | TRBV9 | CASSVATAPNNEQFF | TGTGCCAGCAGCGTAGCAACAGCACCGAACAATGAGCAGTTCTTC
TRBJ2-3 | TRBD2 | TRBV5-1 | CASSYLAGGTDTQYF | TGCGCCAGCAGCTACCTAGCGGGGGGCACAGATACGCAGTATTTT
TRBJ1-1 | . | TRBV5-4 | CASSAGLTNTEAFF | TGTGCCAGCAGCGCGGGACTGACGAACACTGAAGCTTTCTTT
TRBJ2-7 | TRBD2 | TRBV6-1 | CASNDPRTRSGLAGTYEQYF | TGTGCCAGCAATGACCCTCGGACGAGATCGGGACTAGCGGGAACGTACGAGCAGTACTTC
TRBJ2-6 | . | TRBV9 | CASKGLGANVLTF | TGTGCCAGCAAGGGGTTAGGGGCCAACGTCCTGACTTTC
TRBJ2-3 | TRBD1 | TRBV5-1 | CASSTGQGVTDTQYF | TGCGCCAGCAGCACCGGACAGGGGGTCACAGATACGCAGTATTTT
TRBJ1-2 | . | TRBV23-1 | CASSQSRERTGYTF | TGCGCCAGCAGCCAAAGTAGGGAGCGGACTGGCTACACCTTC
TRBJ2-5 | . | TRBV7-2 | CASSWGAAQYF | TGTGCCAGCAGCTGGGGGGCGGCCCAGTACTTC